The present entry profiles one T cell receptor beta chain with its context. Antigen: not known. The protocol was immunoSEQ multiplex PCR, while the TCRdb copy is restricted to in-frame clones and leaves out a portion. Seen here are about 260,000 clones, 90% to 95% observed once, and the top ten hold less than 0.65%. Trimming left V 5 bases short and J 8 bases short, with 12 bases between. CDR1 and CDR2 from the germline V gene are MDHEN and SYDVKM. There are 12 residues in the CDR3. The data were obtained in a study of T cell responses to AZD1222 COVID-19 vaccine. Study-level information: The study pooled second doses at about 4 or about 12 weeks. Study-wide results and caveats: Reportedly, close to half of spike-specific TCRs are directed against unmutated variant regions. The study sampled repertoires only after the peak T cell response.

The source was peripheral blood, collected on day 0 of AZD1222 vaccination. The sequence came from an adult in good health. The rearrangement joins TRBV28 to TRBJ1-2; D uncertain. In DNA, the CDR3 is TGTGCCAGCAGTCTAAGAGAACGCGGCTACACCTTC. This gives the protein CASSLRERGYTF.